This T cell receptor beta chain was documented in a study of STAT5B mutations in CD4+ large granular lymphocyte leukemia. The overall study: Among healthy controls, a particular HLA allele went with more CDR3 'QG' motifs.

The survey-level immunoSEQ assay was used. This table comes from immunoSEQ multiplex PCR, and its TCRdb copy is limited to in-frame clones, with some not included. The sample carries about 35,000 clones, under 80% recorded once. The study's findings and limits: Approximately 25% of private leukemic clonotypes occurred rarely in other patients' non-leukemic repertoires. Patient CD4-sorted repertoires looked more clonal than healthy CD4+ repertoires, even without putative leukemic clones.

Germline values: CDR1 MNHEY, CDR2 SVGAGI. J lost 5 bases, V lost 6 bases, and 4 bases had no gene match. The CDR3 has 13 amino acids. This clone was counted a single time. Its antigen is as yet unknown. The sample was CD4+ T cells from blood buffy coats. The J gene is TRBJ1-1, the V gene TRBV6-5, with TRBD1 matching 9 bases. The source is a human donor in good health. CDR3 coding DNA: TGTGCCAGCAGCCGGGACAGGGTGACTGAAGCTTTCTTT. Its protein product is CASSRDRVTEAFF.